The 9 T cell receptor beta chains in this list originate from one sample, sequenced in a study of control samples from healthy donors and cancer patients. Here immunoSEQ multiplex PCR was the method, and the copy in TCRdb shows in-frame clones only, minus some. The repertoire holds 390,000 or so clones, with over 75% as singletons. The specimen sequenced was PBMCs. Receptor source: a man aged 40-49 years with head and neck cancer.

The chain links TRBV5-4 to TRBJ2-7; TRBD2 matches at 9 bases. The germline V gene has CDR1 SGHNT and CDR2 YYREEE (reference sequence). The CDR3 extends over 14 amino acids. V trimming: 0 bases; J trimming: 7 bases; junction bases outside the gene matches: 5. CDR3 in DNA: TGTGCCAGCAGCTTGGGCGGGAGGGCTGAAGAGCAGTACTTC. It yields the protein CASSLGGRAEEQYF.

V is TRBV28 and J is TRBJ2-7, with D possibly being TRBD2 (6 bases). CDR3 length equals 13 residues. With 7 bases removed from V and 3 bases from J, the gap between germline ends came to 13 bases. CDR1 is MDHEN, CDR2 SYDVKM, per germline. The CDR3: CASTAGRNYEQYF. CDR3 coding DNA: TGTGCCAGCACTGCGGGGCGCAACTACGAGCAGTACTTC. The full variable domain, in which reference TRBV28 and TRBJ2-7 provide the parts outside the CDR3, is DVKVTQSSRYLVKRTGEKVFLECVQDMDHENMFWYRQDPGLGLRLIYFSYDVKMKEKGDIPEGYSVSREKKERFSLILESASTNQTSMYLCASTAGRNYEQYFGPGTRLTVT.

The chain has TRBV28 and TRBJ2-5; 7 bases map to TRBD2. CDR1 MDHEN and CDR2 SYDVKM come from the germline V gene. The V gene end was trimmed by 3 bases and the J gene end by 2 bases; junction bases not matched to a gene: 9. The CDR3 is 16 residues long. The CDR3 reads CASSFPAGTIQETQYF. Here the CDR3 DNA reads TGTGCCAGCAGTTTTCCCGCCGGGACTATACAAGAGACCCAGTACTTC.

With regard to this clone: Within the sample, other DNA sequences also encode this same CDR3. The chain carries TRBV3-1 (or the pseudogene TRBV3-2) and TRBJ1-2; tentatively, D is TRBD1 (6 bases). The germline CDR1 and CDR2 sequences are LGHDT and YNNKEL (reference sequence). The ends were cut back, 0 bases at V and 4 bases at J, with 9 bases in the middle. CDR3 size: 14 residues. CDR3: CASSQDRTAYGYTF. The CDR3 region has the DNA TGTGCCAGCAGCCAAGACAGGACAGCCTATGGCTACACCTTC.

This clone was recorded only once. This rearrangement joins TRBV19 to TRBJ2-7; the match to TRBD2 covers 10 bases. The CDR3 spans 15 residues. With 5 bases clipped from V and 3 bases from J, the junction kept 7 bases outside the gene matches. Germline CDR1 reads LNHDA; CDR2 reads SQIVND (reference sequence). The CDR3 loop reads CASSQTSGQLYEQYF. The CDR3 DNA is TGTGCCAGTAGTCAGACTAGCGGGCAGCTCTACGAGCAGTACTTC. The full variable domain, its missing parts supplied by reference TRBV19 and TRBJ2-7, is DGGITQSPKYLFRKEGQNVTLSCEQNLNHDAMYWYRQDPGQGLRLIYYSQIVNDFQKGDIAEGYSVSREKKESFPLTVTSAQKNPTAFYLCASSQTSGQLYEQYFGPGTRLTVT.

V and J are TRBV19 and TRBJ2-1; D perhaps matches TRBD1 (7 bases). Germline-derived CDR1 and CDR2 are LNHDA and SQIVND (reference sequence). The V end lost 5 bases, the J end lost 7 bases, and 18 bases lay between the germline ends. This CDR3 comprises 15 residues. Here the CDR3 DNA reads TGTGCCAGTAGTCGACAGGGAGGAATCGGAAATGAGCAGTTCTTC. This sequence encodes CASSRQGGIGNEQFF.

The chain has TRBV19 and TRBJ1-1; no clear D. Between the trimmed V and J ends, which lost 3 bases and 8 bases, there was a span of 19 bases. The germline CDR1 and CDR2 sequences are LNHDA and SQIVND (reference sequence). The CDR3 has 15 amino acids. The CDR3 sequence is CASSMEDALPGEAFF. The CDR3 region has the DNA TGTGCCAGTAGTATGGAGGACGCGCTTCCTGGAGAAGCTTTCTTT.

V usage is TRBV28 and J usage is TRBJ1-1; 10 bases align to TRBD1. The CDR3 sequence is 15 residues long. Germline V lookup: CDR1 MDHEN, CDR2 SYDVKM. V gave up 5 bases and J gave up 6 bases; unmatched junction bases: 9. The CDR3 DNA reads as TGTGCCAGCAGTATCCGGGACAGGGGATCCCCTGAAGCTTTCTTT. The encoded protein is CASSIRDRGSPEAFF.

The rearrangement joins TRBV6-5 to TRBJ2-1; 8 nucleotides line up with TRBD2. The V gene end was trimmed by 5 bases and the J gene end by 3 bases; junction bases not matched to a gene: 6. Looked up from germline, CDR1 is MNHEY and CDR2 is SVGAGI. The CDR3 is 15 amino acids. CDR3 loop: CASSPGTRGYNEQFF. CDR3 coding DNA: TGTGCCAGCAGTCCCGGGACTAGGGGCTACAATGAGCAGTTCTTC.